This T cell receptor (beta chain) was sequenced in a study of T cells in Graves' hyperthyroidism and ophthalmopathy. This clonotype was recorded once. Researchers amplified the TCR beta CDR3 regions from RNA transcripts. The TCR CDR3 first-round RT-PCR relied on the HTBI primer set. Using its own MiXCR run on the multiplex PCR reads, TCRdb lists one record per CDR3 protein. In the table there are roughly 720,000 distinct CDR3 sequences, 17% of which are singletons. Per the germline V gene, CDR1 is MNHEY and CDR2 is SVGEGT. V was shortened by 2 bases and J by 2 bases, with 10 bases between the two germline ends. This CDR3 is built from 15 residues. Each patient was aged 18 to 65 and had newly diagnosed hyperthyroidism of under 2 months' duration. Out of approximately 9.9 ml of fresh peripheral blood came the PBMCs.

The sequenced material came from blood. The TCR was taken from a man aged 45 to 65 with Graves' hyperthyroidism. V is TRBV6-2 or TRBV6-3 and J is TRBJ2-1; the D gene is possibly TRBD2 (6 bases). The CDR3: CASSYGGATYNEQFF. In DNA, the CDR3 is TGTGCCAGCAGTTACGGCGGGGCGACCTACAATGAGCAGTTCTTC.